What follows are 21 T cell receptor beta chains derived from one specimen sequenced in a study of beta chain features in type 1 diabetes (dated by TCRdb to between 2017 and 2018). The library relied on the immunoSEQ multiplex PCR assay. The High Capacity cDNA Reverse Transcription Kit was used to reverse transcribe all of the isolated RNA, meaning that expressed TCRB transcripts were what got sequenced. TCRdb re-hosts the immuneACCESS table, in-frame sequences only. Its copies lack some clones; in the studies checked, an unresolved V gene accounts for under half of them, and the cause for the rest is not known. The sample data list around 320,000 clones, and around 15% of these were observed just once. The ten largest account for approximately 6.7% of the sample. Sequenced: central memory CD4+ T cells from blood. These receptors were taken from a man aged 30 to 39 in good health.

The table lists this clone with a few counts. The chain uses TRBV7-9 and TRBJ2-5, with TRBD2 as a possible D gene (7 bases). V lost 3 bases to trimming and J lost 5 bases, with 10 bases between them. Germline V gives CDR1 SEHNR, CDR2 FQNEAQ (reference sequence). CDR3 length: 13 residues. In DNA, the CDR3 is TGTGCCAGCAGCTTCGGGGGGCTCGAGACCCAGTACTTC. It yields the protein CASSFGGLETQYF.

The rearrangement joins TRBV10-3 to TRBJ2-3, with D unclear. Between the trimmed V and J ends, which lost 6 bases and 4 bases, there was a span of 14 bases. Germline V gene lookup returns CDR1 ENHRY and CDR2 SYGVKD. The length of the CDR3 is 14 residues. The DNA for the CDR3 is TGTGCCATCAGATCGACGGCGTTATCAGATACGCAGTATTTT. This codes for CAIRSTALSDTQYF.

This clone was counted only a few times. J is TRBJ1-2 and V is TRBV14; D is undetermined. Trimming stripped 0 bases from V and 6 bases from J, with 11 bases between. This CDR3 has 14 residues. Germline V gene lookup returns CDR1 SGHDN and CDR2 FVKESK. The CDR3 region has the DNA TGTGCCAGCAGCCAAGACATGTGGCCTGATGGCTACACCTTC. It yields the protein CASSQDMWPDGYTF.

V and J are TRBV9 and TRBJ2-5; D gene uncertain. The CDR3 spans 12 residues. Germline V gene data show CDR1 as SGDLS and CDR2 as YYNGEE. V gave up 0 bases and J gave up 5 bases, with 5 bases separating them. Here the CDR3 reads CASSVEGETQYF. Written as DNA, the CDR3 is TGTGCCAGCAGCGTAGAGGGTGAGACCCAGTACTTC.

The V and J genes are TRBV2 and TRBJ1-6; maybe TRBD1 (5 bases). The germline V gene has CDR1 SNHLY and CDR2 FYNNEI. Trimming shortened V by 4 bases and J by 9 bases, and 13 bases separated the two germline ends. This CDR3 has 14 residues. For the CDR3, the DNA is TGTGCCAGCAGTGGGCCGGGGCCAGCTTCACCCCTCCACTTT. Translation gives CASSGPGPASPLHF.

This clone was picked up a small number of times. Other DNA variants within this sample encode the same CDR3. The chain employs TRBV9 and TRBJ2-1, with D tentatively TRBD1 (6 bases). The V gene's germline CDR1 is SGDLS and CDR2 YYNGEE. The V gene lost 0 bases and the J gene lost 0 bases, with 7 bases spanning the gap. The CDR3 contains 15 residues. The CDR3 loop reads CASSVGTVSYNEQFF. Here the CDR3 DNA reads TGTGCCAGCAGCGTAGGGACAGTCTCCTACAATGAGCAGTTCTTC.

This clone has only a few counts. The genes are TRBV27 and TRBJ1-2, with TRBD1 identical over 9 bases. The CDR3 spans 14 residues. CDR1 is MNHEY and CDR2 is SMNVEV in the germline V gene (reference sequence). Trimming removed 6 bases from V and 0 bases from J; junction bases left unmatched: 2. The CDR3 region has the DNA TGTGCCAGCAGACGACAGGGGGCTAACTATGGCTACACCTTC. Protein sequence: CASRRQGANYGYTF.

This clone came up a few times. The V call is TRBV5-4, the J call TRBJ2-7, with unresolved D. Germline V gene sequence: CDR1 SGHNT, CDR2 YYREEE (reference sequence). V was clipped by 0 bases and J by 3 bases, with 4 bases between them. The CDR3 loop spans 12 amino acids. The CDR3 bases are TGTGCCAGCAGCTTGGACAACTACGAGCAGTACTTC. Translated, it gives CASSLDNYEQYF.

A note on this clone: Mismatch with germline at one junction end may stem from a read error. This specimen includes other DNA sequences encoding the same CDR3. This chain uses TRBV5-4 with TRBJ2-1; the D call may be TRBD1 or TRBD2 (6 bases each). The CDR3 spans 16 residues. Germline assignment: CDR1 SGHNT and CDR2 YYREEE (reference sequence). DNA of the CDR3: TGCGCCAGCAGCCCCTCCGCGGGACACTCCTACAATGAGCAGTTCTTC. Translating it yields CASSPSAGHSYNEQFF.

The genes are TRBV10-3 and TRBJ2-7; perhaps TRBD2 as D (6 bases). Trimming shortened V by 10 bases and J by 2 bases, and 12 bases separated the two germline ends. Germline lookup yields CDR1 ENHRY and CDR2 SYGVKD. There are 12 residues in the CDR3. The CDR3 DNA follows: TGTGCCACCGGAGGGCCGGCCTACGAGCAGTACGTC. It encodes CATGGPAYEQYV.

The V gene is TRBV6-5, the J gene TRBJ1-4, with D maybe TRBD1 (5 bases). CDR3 length: 11 amino acids. With 5 bases removed from V and 10 bases from J, the gap between germline ends came to 8 bases. Germline-derived CDR1 and CDR2 are MNHEY and SVGAGI. For the CDR3, the DNA is TGTGCCAGCAGTGACAGATTAAAACTGTTTTTT. Its translation: CASSDRLKLFF.

The chain joins TRBV27 to TRBJ1-1, with D perhaps TRBD1 (5 bases). Germline V lookup: CDR1 MNHEY, CDR2 SMNVEV (reference sequence). Trimming took 6 bases from V and 0 from J, leaving 14 bases between them. The CDR3 length is 15 residues. Here the CDR3 reads CASRRGGQLNTEAFF. CDR3 nucleotide sequence: TGTGCCAGCAGGAGGGGAGGGCAGTTGAACACTGAAGCTTTCTTT.

The chain employs TRBV2 and TRBJ2-5, with D possibly being TRBD1 or TRBD2 (5 bases each). The J call may be faulty, since TRBJ2-7 better matches the DNA end. Germline V gene sequence: CDR1 SNHLY, CDR2 FYNNEI. There are 12 residues in the CDR3. The CDR3 loop is CASSEGAYEQYF. CDR3 nucleotide sequence: TGTGCCAGCAGTGAGGGGGCCTACGAGCAGTACTTC.

In this sample, this clone turned up a few times. V is TRBV7-2 and J is TRBJ1-6; 9 bases agree with TRBD1. This CDR3 is 16 amino acids long. With V trimmed by 4 bases and J by 9 bases, 10 bases remained unmatched. Germline V gene lookup returns CDR1 SGHTA and CDR2 FQGNSA. CDR3 loop: CASSSQITGGASPLHF. The CDR3 DNA reads as TGTGCCAGCAGCTCCCAAATTACAGGGGGCGCTTCACCCCTCCACTTT.

This clone was found many times. The chain links TRBV9 to TRBJ1-2; 7 bases line up with TRBD1. CDR3 size: 16 residues. Germline CDR1 and CDR2: SGDLS and YYNGEE. The ends lost 3 bases at V and 4 bases at J; junction bases unmatched: 12. The CDR3 spells CASSAFDRASSYGYTF. The DNA for the CDR3 is TGTGCCAGCAGCGCATTCGACAGGGCGAGCAGCTATGGCTACACCTTC.

The sample holds a few counts of this clone. The gene calls are TRBV6-5 and TRBJ2-5; the match to TRBD1 covers 8 bases. V lost 6 bases to trimming and J lost 4 bases; unmatched junction nucleotides: 10. The CDR3 contains 15 residues. The germline V gene has CDR1 MNHEY and CDR2 SVGAGI. The CDR3 sequence: CASRINRGAVETQYF. The CDR3 DNA sequence: TGTGCCAGCAGGATCAACAGGGGGGCAGTAGAGACCCAGTACTTC.

This clone has just a few counts. The chain is built from TRBV6-5 and TRBJ2-3; D gene ambiguous. The CDR3 sequence is 13 residues long. V shed 6 bases and J shed 1 base, with 8 bases lying between them. Per the germline V gene, CDR1 is MNHEY and CDR2 is SVGAGI. CDR3 sequence (DNA): TGTGCCAGCAGCCCTCTGCGCACAGATACGCAGTATTTT. Its protein is CASSPLRTDTQYF.

The chain employs TRBV11-3 and TRBJ2-2, with TRBD1 matching over 9 bases. CDR1 SGHNT and CDR2 YENEEA come from the germline V gene. The ends lost 4 bases at V and 6 bases at J; junction bases unmatched: 3. There are 14 residues in the CDR3. CDR3 DNA: TGTGCCAGCAGCTCAACAGGGGGCTCCGGGGAGCTGTTTTTT. This sequence encodes CASSSTGGSGELFF.

This clone occurred many times. This chain uses TRBV2 with TRBJ2-7; 12 nucleotides align to TRBD2. The CDR3 runs 13 residues. V trimming: 6 bases; J trimming: 5 bases; junction bases outside the gene matches: 2. Germline V lookup: CDR1 SNHLY, CDR2 FYNNEI. Written as DNA, the CDR3 is TGTGCCAGCAGACGACTAGCGGGGGACGAGCAGTACTTC. This translates into CASRRLAGDEQYF.

The chain is built from TRBV6-1 and TRBJ2-2; TRBD2 aligns across 7 bases. V lost 7 bases, J lost 4 bases, and 9 bases stayed unmatched. Germline loops: CDR1 MNHNS, CDR2 SASEGT. This CDR3 comprises 15 residues. The CDR3 nucleotides read TGTGCCAGCACCCGGGGGGAAAGCACCACCGGGGAGCTGTTTTTT. This codes for CASTRGESTTGELFF.

This clone was found a few times. The CDR3 sequence is CASSQDARQETQYF. The DNA for the CDR3 is TGTGCCAGCAGCCAAGATGCCCGGCAAGAGACCCAGTACTTC. J is TRBJ2-5 and V is TRBV4-2, with D unclear. Deletions cut 0 bases from V and 2 bases from J, with 7 bases between. The CDR3 is 14 amino acids. CDR1 is LGHNA, CDR2 YNFKEQ, per germline.